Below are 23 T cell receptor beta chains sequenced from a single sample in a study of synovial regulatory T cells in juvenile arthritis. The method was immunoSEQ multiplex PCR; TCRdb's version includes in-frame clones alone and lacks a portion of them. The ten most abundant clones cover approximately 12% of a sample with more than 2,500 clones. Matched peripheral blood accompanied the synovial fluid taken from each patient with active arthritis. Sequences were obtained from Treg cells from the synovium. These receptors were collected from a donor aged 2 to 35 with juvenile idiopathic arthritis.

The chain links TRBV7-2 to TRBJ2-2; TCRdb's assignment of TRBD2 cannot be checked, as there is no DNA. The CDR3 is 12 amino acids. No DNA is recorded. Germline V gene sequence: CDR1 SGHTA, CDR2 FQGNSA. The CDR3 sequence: CASSVTSGELFF.

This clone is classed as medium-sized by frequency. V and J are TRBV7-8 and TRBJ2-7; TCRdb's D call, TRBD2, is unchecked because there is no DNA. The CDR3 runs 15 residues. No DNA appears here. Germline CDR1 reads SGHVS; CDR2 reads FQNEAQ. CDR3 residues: CASSSRTGDSYEQYF.

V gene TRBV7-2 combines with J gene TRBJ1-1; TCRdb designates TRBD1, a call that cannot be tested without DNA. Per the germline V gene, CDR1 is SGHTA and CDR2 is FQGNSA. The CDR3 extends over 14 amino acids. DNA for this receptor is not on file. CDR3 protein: CASSLARGNTEAFF. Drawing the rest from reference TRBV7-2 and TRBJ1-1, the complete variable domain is GAGVSQSPSNKVTEKGKDVELRCDPISGHTALYWYRQSLGQGLEFLIYFQGNSAPDKSGLPSDRFSAERTGGSVSTLTIQRTQQEDSAVYLCASSLARGNTEAFFGQGTRLTVV.

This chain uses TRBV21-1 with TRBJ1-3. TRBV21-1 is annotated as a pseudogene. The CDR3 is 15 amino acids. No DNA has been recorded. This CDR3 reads CASRMLQHARNTIYF.

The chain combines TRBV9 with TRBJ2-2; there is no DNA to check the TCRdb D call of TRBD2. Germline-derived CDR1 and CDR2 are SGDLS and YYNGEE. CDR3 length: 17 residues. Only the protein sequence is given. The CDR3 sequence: CASSVRTSGPNTGELFF.

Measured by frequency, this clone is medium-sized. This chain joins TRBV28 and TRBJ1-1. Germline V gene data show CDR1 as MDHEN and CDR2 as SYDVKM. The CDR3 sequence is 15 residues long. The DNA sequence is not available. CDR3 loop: CASSPLGKSDTEAFF.

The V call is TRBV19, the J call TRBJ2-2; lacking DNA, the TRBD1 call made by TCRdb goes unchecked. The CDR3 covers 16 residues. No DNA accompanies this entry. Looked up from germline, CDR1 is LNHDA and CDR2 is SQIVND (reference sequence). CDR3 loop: CASTRRRRGNTGELFF.

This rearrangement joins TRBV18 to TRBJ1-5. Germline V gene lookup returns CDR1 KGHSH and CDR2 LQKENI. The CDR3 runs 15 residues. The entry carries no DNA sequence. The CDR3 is CASSPFGGLNQPQHF. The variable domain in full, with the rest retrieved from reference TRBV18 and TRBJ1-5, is NAGVMQNPRHLVRRRGQEARLRCSPMKGHSHVYWYRQLPEEGLKFMVYLQKENIIDESGMPKERFSAEFPKEGPSILRIQQVVRGDSAAYFCASSPFGGLNQPQHFGDGTRLSIL.

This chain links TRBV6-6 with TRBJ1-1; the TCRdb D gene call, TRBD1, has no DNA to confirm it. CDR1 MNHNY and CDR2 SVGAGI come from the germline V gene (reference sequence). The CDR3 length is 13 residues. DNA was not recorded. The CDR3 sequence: CASTHTGNTEAFF.

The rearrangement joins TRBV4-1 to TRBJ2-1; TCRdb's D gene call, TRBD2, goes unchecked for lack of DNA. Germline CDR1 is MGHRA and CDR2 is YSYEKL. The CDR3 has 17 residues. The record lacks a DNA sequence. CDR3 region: CASSFRTSGDSYNEQFF.

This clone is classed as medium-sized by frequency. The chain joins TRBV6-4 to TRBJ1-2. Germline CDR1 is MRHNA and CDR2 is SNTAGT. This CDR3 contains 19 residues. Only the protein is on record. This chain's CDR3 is CASHQIFARGLQSVYGYTF.

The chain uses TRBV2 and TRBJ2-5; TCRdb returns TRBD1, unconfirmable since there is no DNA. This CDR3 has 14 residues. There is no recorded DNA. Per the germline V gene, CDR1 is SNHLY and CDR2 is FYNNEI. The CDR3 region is CASSPGALRETQYF.

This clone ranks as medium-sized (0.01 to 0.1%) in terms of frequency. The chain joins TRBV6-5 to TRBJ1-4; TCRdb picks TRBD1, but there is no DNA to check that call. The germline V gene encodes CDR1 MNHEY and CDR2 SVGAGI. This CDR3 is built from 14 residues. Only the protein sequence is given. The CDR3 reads CATRDRGPGEKLFF.

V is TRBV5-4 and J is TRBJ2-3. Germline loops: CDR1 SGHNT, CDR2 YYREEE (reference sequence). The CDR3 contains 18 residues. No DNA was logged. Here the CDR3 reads CASSSQAISTNPPDTQYF.

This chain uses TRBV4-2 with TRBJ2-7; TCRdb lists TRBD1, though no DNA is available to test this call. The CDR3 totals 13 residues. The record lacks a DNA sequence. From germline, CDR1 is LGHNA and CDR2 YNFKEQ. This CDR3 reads CASSQEAGAKQYF.

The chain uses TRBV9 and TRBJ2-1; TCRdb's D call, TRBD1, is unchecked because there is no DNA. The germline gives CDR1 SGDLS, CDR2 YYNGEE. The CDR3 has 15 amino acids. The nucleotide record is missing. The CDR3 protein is CASSVGVRGYNEQFF.

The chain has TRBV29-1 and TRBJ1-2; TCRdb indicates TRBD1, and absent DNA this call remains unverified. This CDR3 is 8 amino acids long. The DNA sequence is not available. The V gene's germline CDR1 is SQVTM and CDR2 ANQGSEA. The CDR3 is CSVERGTF. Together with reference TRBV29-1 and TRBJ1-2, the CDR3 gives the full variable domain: SAVISQKPSRDICQRGTSLTIQCQVDSQVTMMFWYRQQPGQSLTLIATANQGSEATYESGFVIDKFPISRPNLTFSTLTVSNMSPEDSSIYLCSVERGTFGSGTRLTVV.

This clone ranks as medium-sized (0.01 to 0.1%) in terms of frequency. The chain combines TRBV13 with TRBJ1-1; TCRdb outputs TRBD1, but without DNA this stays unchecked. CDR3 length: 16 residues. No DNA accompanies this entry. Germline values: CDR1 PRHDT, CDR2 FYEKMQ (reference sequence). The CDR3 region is CASSLVTGYDGTEAFF.

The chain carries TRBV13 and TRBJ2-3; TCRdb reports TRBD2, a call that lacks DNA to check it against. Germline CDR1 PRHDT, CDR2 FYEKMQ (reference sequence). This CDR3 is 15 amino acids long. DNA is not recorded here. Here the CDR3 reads CASSPGTSGRDTQYF.

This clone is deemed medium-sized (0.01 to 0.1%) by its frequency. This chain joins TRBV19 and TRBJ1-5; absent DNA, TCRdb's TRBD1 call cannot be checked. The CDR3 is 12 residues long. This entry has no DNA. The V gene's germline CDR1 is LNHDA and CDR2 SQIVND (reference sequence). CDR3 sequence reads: CASRAVGEPQHF. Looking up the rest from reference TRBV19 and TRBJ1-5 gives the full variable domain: DGGITQSPKYLFRKEGQNVTLSCEQNLNHDAMYWYRQDPGQGLRLIYYSQIVNDFQKGDIAEGYSVSREKKESFPLTVTSAQKNPTAFYLCASRAVGEPQHFGDGTRLSIL.

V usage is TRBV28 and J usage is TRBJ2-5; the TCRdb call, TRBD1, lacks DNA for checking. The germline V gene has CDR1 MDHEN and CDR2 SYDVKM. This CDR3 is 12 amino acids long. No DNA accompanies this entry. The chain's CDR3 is CASRDRAYEQYF.

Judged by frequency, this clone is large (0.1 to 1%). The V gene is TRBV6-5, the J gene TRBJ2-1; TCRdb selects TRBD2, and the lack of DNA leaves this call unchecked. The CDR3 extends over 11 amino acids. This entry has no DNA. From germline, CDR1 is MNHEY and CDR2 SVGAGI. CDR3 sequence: CASSIRSEQFF.

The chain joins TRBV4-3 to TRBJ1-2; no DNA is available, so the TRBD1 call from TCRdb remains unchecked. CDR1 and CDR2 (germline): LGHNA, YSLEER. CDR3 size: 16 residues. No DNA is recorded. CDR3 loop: CASSQAGTGRNYGYTF.